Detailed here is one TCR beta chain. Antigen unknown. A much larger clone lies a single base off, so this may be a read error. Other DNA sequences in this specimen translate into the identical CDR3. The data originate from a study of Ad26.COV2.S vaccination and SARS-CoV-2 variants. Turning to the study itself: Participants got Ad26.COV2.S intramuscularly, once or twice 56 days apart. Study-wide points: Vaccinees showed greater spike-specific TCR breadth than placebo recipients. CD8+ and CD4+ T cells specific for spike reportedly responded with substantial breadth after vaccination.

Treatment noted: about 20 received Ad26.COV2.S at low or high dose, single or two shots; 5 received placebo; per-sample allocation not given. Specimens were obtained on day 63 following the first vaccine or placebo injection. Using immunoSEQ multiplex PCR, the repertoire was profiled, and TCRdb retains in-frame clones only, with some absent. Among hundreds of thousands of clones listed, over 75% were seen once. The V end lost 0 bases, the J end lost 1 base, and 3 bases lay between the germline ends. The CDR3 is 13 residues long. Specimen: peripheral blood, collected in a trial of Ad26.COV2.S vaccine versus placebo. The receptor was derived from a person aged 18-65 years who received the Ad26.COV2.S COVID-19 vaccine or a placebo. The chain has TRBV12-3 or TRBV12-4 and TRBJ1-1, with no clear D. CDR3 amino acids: CASSLAGNTEAFF. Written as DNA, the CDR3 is TGTGCCAGCAGTTTAGCAGGGAACACTGAAGCTTTCTTT.